The sequence of this T cell receptor (beta chain) was determined in a study of brain metastases from non-small cell lung cancer. Study-level results: T-cell clones appeared expanded in around 60% of brain metastases relative to matched primary tumors.

Regarding this clone: Its specificity is unknown.

The method was immunoSEQ multiplex PCR; TCRdb's version includes in-frame clones alone and lacks a portion of them. The data show more than 550 clones, with 70% to 90% seen just once and roughly 12% held by the top ten. CDR1 and CDR2 from the germline V gene are MNHNS and SASEGT. The trim removed 1 base at V and 6 bases at J, leaving 19 bases unmatched. This CDR3 is 20 amino acids long. Sequenced sample: primary lung tumor tissue. This sequence joins TRBV6-1 and TRBJ2-3; 10 nucleotides line up with TRBD2. This TCR came from a donor at least 40 years old with non-small cell lung cancer. CDR3 residues: CASSEEINRSGRGVRDTQYF. The DNA of the CDR3 is TGTGCCAGCAGTGAAGAGATAAATCGAAGCGGGAGGGGGGTGAGGGATACGCAGTATTTT.